Following are 30 T cell receptor beta chains from one sample sequenced in a study of breast tumors, draining lymph nodes, adjacent tissues. From the multiplex PCR reads, TCRdb called clonotypes with MiXCR, one entry per CDR3 protein. The data show around 110,000 distinct CDR3 sequences, 30% seen once. Axillary draining lymph nodes of breast cancer patients supplied the node samples. Sequencing was performed on axillary lymph node tissue. The source of these receptors is a female donor with breast cancer. Some clones in this sample may be carry-over from other donors' samples.

This clonotype is a singleton in its sample. The junction departs from germline at one end; a sequencing error may be responsible. The V gene is TRBV30, the J gene TRBJ1-2; D gene ambiguous. The CDR3 length is 14 residues. The germline V gene encodes CDR1 GTSNPN and CDR2 SVGIG (reference sequence). CDR3 sequence (DNA): TGTGCCTCCTACCGGCGGCCAGCTAACTATGGCTACATCTTC. Its protein product is CASYRRPANYGYIF.

This clonotype appeared many times. This rearrangement joins TRBV3-1 to TRBJ1-6; no clear D gene. The germline CDR1 and CDR2 sequences are LGHDT and YNNKEL (reference sequence). This CDR3 contains 15 residues. The V end was cut by 0 bases, the J end by 6 bases, with 9 bases between. The CDR3 protein is CASSQDWAGNSPLHF. CDR3 in DNA: TGTGCCAGCAGCCAAGATTGGGCAGGTAATTCACCCCTCCACTTT.

Concerning this clonotype: One junction end does not reproduce the germline sequence, and a read error may be involved. The chain uses TRBV20-1 and TRBJ1-2; D perhaps matches TRBD1 (5 bases). The CDR3 spans 12 residues. The V gene's germline CDR1 is DFQATT and CDR2 SNEGSKA (reference sequence). CDR3 loop: CSAPGAVYDYTF. The CDR3 nucleotides are TGCAGTGCCCCCGGGGCGGTCTATGACTACACCTTC.

The table lists this clonotype with many counts. The chain employs TRBV20-1 and TRBJ2-1; D is unresolved. The germline V gene encodes CDR1 DFQATT and CDR2 SNEGSKA (reference sequence). V was pared by 6 bases and J by 3 bases, with 9 bases between. The CDR3 sequence is 12 residues long. The CDR3 loop reads CSAASDYNEQFF. The CDR3 DNA reads TGCAGTGCAGCAAGCGACTACAATGAGCAGTTCTTC.

The gene calls are TRBV20-1 and TRBJ2-3; TRBD1 agrees at 12 bases. J gave up 2 bases and V 6 bases, and 6 bases lay outside the gene matches. From germline, CDR1 is DFQATT and CDR2 SNEGSKA (reference sequence). The CDR3 extends over 15 amino acids. CDR3 protein: CSALPGQGATDTQYF. DNA of the CDR3: TGCAGTGCACTACCGGGACAGGGGGCCACAGATACGCAGTATTTT.

This clonotype was counted many times. A much more abundant neighbour one base away suggests this may be a read error. The chain is built from TRBV7-6 and TRBJ2-5, with a weak D call TRBD2 (5 bases). Per germline, CDR1 SGHVS and CDR2 FNYEAQ. The CDR3 covers 15 residues. In DNA, the CDR3 is TGTGCCAGCAGCTATCGGACCGGCGGGCAAGAGACCCAGCACTTC. It yields the protein CASSYRTGGQETQHF.

In this sample, this clonotype turned up many times. The V call is TRBV4-2, the J call TRBJ2-4, with 10 bases identical to TRBD2. The length of the CDR3 is 18 residues. V trimming: 2 bases; J trimming: 4 bases; junction bases outside the gene matches: 11. Germline lookup yields CDR1 LGHNA and CDR2 YNFKEQ. CDR3 nucleotide sequence: TGTGCCAGCAGCCAAAATAGTCGAGCGGGGGGGGCGAAAAACATTCAGTACTTC. It translates to CASSQNSRAGGAKNIQYF.

This clonotype has at least ten counts. The J gene is TRBJ1-2, the V gene TRBV9; D is undetermined. V dropped 2 bases and J dropped 2 bases, with 4 bases sitting between them. The length of the CDR3 is 12 residues. Germline CDR1 reads SGDLS; CDR2 reads YYNGEE. CDR3 loop: CASSVNNYGYTF. The CDR3 DNA sequence: TGTGCCAGCAGCGTTAACAACTATGGCTACACCTTC. Complete variable domain (other parts from reference TRBV9 and TRBJ1-2): DSGVTQTPKHLITATGQRVTLRCSPRSGDLSVYWYQQSLDQGLQFLIQYYNGEERAKGNILERFSAQQFPDLHSELNLSSLELGDSALYFCASSVNNYGYTFGSGTRLTVV.

This clonotype was picked up many times. This chain joins TRBV20-1 and TRBJ2-3, with D unclear. V shed 6 bases and J shed 0 bases, with 13 bases lying between them. Looked up from germline, CDR1 is DFQATT and CDR2 is SNEGSKA (reference sequence). CDR3 length: 14 residues. Written as DNA, the CDR3 is TGCAGTGCCAGTCGGAGTGGGAGCACAGATACGCAGTATTTT. Translation: CSASRSGSTDTQYF.

This clonotype was counted at least ten times. The V and J genes are TRBV5-1 and TRBJ2-2; D gene uncertain. The germline V gene encodes CDR1 SGHRS and CDR2 YFSETQ. The CDR3 covers 12 residues. Trimming cost V 2 bases and J 6 bases, with 5 bases left between them. Here the CDR3 reads CASSFIPGELFF. The CDR3 region has the DNA TGCGCCAGCAGCTTTATACCCGGGGAGCTGTTTTTT.

This clonotype was picked up one time. The chain is built from TRBV25-1 and TRBJ1-2; 8 bases are a match to TRBD1. Germline CDR1 reads MGHDK; CDR2 reads SYGVNS. This CDR3 is built from 12 residues. Germline trimming cut 6 bases from V and 6 bases from J; bases unmatched to any gene: 3. The CDR3 spells CASSGTGHGYTF. CDR3 DNA sequence: TGTGCCAGCAGCGGGACAGGTCATGGCTACACCTTC.

V is TRBV7-9 and J is TRBJ2-7; 10 bases line up with TRBD1. The CDR3 loop spans 15 amino acids. Germline V gene sequence: CDR1 SEHNR, CDR2 FQNEAQ (reference sequence). V gave up 2 bases and J gave up 3 bases; unmatched junction bases: 4. CDR3 region: CASSLTRDRGYEQYF. As DNA, the CDR3 is TGTGCCAGCAGCTTAACCAGGGACAGGGGCTACGAGCAGTACTTC.

This clonotype was seen at least ten times. The CDR3 sequence is CASSLGFGGKDTGELFF. DNA for the CDR3: TGTGCCAGCAGCTTAGGATTCGGCGGGAAGGACACCGGGGAGCTGTTTTTT. V gene TRBV7-6 combines with J gene TRBJ2-2, with D perhaps matching TRBD2 (6 bases). V shed 1 base and J shed 3 bases, with 15 bases lying between them. This CDR3 contains 17 residues. Germline V gene sequence: CDR1 SGHVS, CDR2 FNYEAQ.

This chain connects TRBV19 to TRBJ1-2; 12 bases map to TRBD1. The CDR3 spans 16 residues. CDR1 and CDR2 from the germline V gene are LNHDA and SQIVND (reference sequence). The trim removed 3 bases at V and 3 bases at J, leaving 5 bases unmatched. The CDR3 here is CASSMGGTGGYYGYTF. CDR3 in DNA: TGTGCCAGTAGTATGGGAGGGACAGGGGGCTACTATGGCTACACCTTC.

This clonotype has only a few counts. A single base separates this from a much larger clone, so it may be a read error. The chain is built from TRBV11-3 and TRBJ2-5; maybe TRBD1 (5 bases). Trimming shortened V by 4 bases and J by 8 bases, and 14 bases separated the two germline ends. Germline V CDR1 and CDR2: SGHNT, YENEEA. CDR3 size: 13 residues. CDR3 loop: CASSSGLGATQYF. The DNA of the CDR3 is TGTGCCAGCAGCTCCGGGCTAGGGGCTACCCAGTACTTC. The whole variable domain, remainder taken from reference TRBV11-3 and TRBJ2-5, is EAGVVQSPRYKIIEKKQPVAFWCNPISGHNTLYWYLQNLGQGPELLIRYENEEAVDDSQLPKDRFSAERLKGVDSTLKIQPAELGDSAVYLCASSSGLGATQYFGPGTRLLVL.

This clonotype has a count of ten or more. The rearrangement uses TRBV5-1 and TRBJ2-3; weak D call: TRBD2 (6 bases). The germline CDR1 and CDR2 sequences are SGHRS and YFSETQ. Trimming removed 5 bases from V and 2 bases from J, with 9 bases in between. The CDR3 is 13 residues long. The CDR3 spells CASRGGNTDTQYF. The CDR3 DNA is TGCGCCAGCAGAGGAGGGAACACAGATACGCAGTATTTT. Complete variable domain (other parts from reference TRBV5-1 and TRBJ2-3): KAGVTQTPRYLIKTRGQQVTLSCSPISGHRSVSWYQQTPGQGLQFLFEYFSETQRNKGNFPGRFSGRQFSNSRSEMNVSTLELGDSALYLCASRGGNTDTQYFGPGTRLTVL.

The chain is built from TRBV2 and TRBJ1-5; tentative D call: TRBD1 (5 bases). Germline CDR1 is SNHLY and CDR2 is FYNNEI. Trimming took off 6 bases at V and 5 bases at J, with 14 bases between the two ends. The CDR3 has 14 residues. The DNA of the CDR3 is TGTGCCAGCAGCAGGGAAGGTAATGATCAGCCCCAGCATTTT. The encoded protein is CASSREGNDQPQHF.

This clonotype was detected many times. V gene TRBV6-1 combines with J gene TRBJ2-1, with a tentative D call TRBD2 (5 bases). There are 14 residues in the CDR3. The germline CDR1 and CDR2 sequences are MNHNS and SASEGT. V gave up 7 bases and J gave up 6 bases, with 16 bases separating them. This CDR3 reads CASKESTGTNEQFF. The CDR3 DNA sequence: TGTGCCAGCAAAGAATCCACGGGAACCAATGAGCAGTTCTTC.

Concerning this clonotype: A much larger clone differs from this one at a single base, so this may be a read error. The CDR3 spells CASSRDGSGNTIYF. The CDR3 DNA reads TGTGCCAGCAGTCGGGACGGCTCTGGAAACACCATATATTTT. The gene calls are TRBV6-5 and TRBJ1-3, with D possibly TRBD1 on 5 matching bases. Germline lookup yields CDR1 MNHEY and CDR2 SVGAGI. The CDR3 has 14 amino acids. V shed 5 bases and J shed 0 bases, with 8 bases lying between them.

This clonotype was seen repeatedly, ten times or more. The genes are TRBV7-9 and TRBJ2-2, with 7 positions matching TRBD2. J was trimmed by 5 bases and V by 1 base; bases with no gene match: 4. This CDR3 spans 15 amino acids. The germline V gene has CDR1 SEHNR and CDR2 FQNEAQ (reference sequence). The CDR3 nucleotides are TGTGCCAGCAGCTTAGGCGGGGGAGAGACCGGGGAGCTGTTTTTT. Translating gives CASSLGGGETGELFF.

This clonotype was found many times. The chain employs TRBV9 and TRBJ1-3, with D tentatively TRBD1 (6 bases). Germline V gene lookup returns CDR1 SGDLS and CDR2 YYNGEE. The V end lost 6 bases, the J end lost 0 bases, and 10 bases lay between the germline ends. This CDR3 region has 14 residues. CDR3 amino acids: CASTIGGSGNTIYF. CDR3 nucleotides: TGTGCCAGCACCATAGGGGGCTCTGGAAACACCATATATTTT.

The rearrangement uses TRBV19 and TRBJ1-2, with D perhaps matching TRBD1 (5 bases). The CDR3 contains 16 residues. Per germline, CDR1 LNHDA and CDR2 SQIVND (reference sequence). Trimming removed 3 bases at V and 4 bases at J, with 18 bases between. For the CDR3, the DNA is TGTGCCAGTAGTATGAGGAGAGGGACCGGTGGCTATGGCTACACCTTC. Encoded protein: CASSMRRGTGGYGYTF.

There are many counts of this clonotype. The chain combines TRBV2 with TRBJ1-2; D possibly corresponds to TRBD1 (5 bases). The V end was cut by 3 bases, the J end by 10 bases, with 12 bases between. Germline-derived CDR1 and CDR2 are SNHLY and FYNNEI. The CDR3 has 12 amino acids. In nucleotides, the CDR3 is TGTGCCAGCAGTGAGGGGCAGGCCGACTACACCTTC. This gives the protein CASSEGQADYTF.

A few counts support this clonotype. The V and J genes are TRBV19 and TRBJ1-1; D gene uncertain. This CDR3 comprises 12 residues. Germline values: CDR1 LNHDA, CDR2 SQIVND (reference sequence). Trimming removed 2 bases at V and 4 bases at J, with 5 bases between. The CDR3: CASSIMGTEAFF. CDR3 DNA: TGTGCCAGTAGTATAATGGGCACTGAAGCTTTCTTT.

This clonotype was seen more than once but under ten times. With a much larger clone just one base away, this may be a read error. The chain links TRBV10-1 to TRBJ2-5; 8 bases are shared with TRBD2. The CDR3 is made up of 13 amino acids. Germline assignment: CDR1 WNHNN and CDR2 SYGVQD (reference sequence). Germline trimming cut 6 bases from V and 3 bases from J; bases unmatched to any gene: 3. The CDR3 DNA reads TGCGCCAGCAGCGGTAGCGGGGAAGAGACCCAGTACTTC. As protein: CASSGSGEETQYF.

This clonotype was observed many times. V is TRBV6-5 and J is TRBJ2-2, with 7 bases lining up with TRBD2. This CDR3 spans 15 amino acids. Germline CDR1 is MNHEY and CDR2 is SVGAGI. V shed 6 bases and J 0 bases; nucleotides not matched to a gene: 4. CDR3 nucleotides: TGTGCCAGCAGAGTCGGGGGGTCGAACACCGGGGAGCTGTTTTTT. It translates to CASRVGGSNTGELFF.

There are many counts of this clonotype. The chain employs TRBV6-5 and TRBJ1-3, with D unresolved. The CDR3 runs to 12 residues. Trimming removed 6 bases from V and 4 bases from J, with 7 bases in between. CDR1 and CDR2 (germline): MNHEY, SVGAGI. The CDR3 loop is CASSPSGNTIYF. The CDR3 nucleotides are TGTGCCAGCAGCCCTTCCGGAAACACCATATATTTT.

Many counts were recorded for this clonotype. The chain joins TRBV5-8 to TRBJ1-2, with 7 bases fitting TRBD1. After removal of 4 bases from V and 4 bases from J, the junction contained 10 bases not matched to a gene. The CDR3 spans 15 residues. The germline CDR1 and CDR2 sequences are SGHTS and YDEGEE. The CDR3 region is CASSTGQLLSYGYTF. The CDR3 nucleotides read TGTGCCAGCAGCACGGGACAGTTACTGAGCTATGGCTACACCTTC. The whole variable domain, remainder taken from reference TRBV5-8 and TRBJ1-2, is EAGVTQSPTHLIKTRGQQATLRCSPISGHTSVYWYQQALGLGLQFLLWYDEGEERNRGNFPPRFSGRQFPNYSSELNVNALELEDSALYLCASSTGQLLSYGYTFGSGTRLTVV.

This clonotype was seen once. Since the CDR3 does not end with the conserved phenylalanine or tryptophan, this likely comes from a read error. The chain employs TRBV6-5 and TRBJ2-7, with TRBD1 matching over 8 bases. In germline, CDR1 is MNHEY, CDR2 SVGAGI. This CDR3 is built from 13 residues. CDR3 nucleotide sequence: TGTGCCTGCAGTTCGGGACAGGCCTACGAGCAGTACCTC. It encodes CACSSGQAYEQYL.

In its sample, this clonotype was seen many times. The gene calls are TRBV7-9 and TRBJ1-2; D gene uncertain. The germline CDR1 and CDR2 sequences are SEHNR and FQNEAQ (reference sequence). Trimming shortened V by 4 bases and J by 7 bases, and 10 bases separated the two germline ends. The CDR3 loop spans 12 amino acids. The CDR3 DNA is TGTGCCAGCAGCTCCTCAGCGGGTGGCTACACCTTC. Translating gives CASSSSAGGYTF. The entire variable domain, with the rest obtained from reference TRBV7-9 and TRBJ1-2, is as follows: DTGVSQNPRHKITKRGQNVTFRCDPISEHNRLYWYRQTLGQGPEFLTYFQNEAQLEKSRLLSDRFSAERPKGSFSTLEIQRTEQGDSAMYLCASSSSAGGYTFGSGTRLTVV.